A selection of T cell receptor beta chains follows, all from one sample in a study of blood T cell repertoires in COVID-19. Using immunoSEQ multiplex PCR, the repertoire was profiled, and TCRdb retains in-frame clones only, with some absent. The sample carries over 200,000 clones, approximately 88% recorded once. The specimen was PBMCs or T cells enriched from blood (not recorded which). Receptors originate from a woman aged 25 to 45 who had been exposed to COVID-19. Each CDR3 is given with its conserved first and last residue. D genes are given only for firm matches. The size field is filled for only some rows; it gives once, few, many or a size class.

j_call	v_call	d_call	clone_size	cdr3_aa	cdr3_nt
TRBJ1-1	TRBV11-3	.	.	CASSLDGAPNTEAFF	TGTGCCAGCAGCTTAGATGGGGCCCCTAACACTGAAGCTTTCTTT
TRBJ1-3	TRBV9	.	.	CASSVQNSGNTIYF	TGTGCCAGCAGCGTTCAAAACTCTGGAAACACCATATATTTT
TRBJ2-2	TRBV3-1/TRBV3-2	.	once	CASSHRGKKHGGELFF	TGTGCCAGCAGCCACAGGGGAAAAAAGCACGGCGGGGAGCTGTTTTTT
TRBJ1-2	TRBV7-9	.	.	CASSFHRGPYGYTF	TGTGCCAGCAGCTTCCACAGAGGGCCCTATGGCTACACCTTC
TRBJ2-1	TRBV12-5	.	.	CASGLAGVSSYNEQFF	TGTGCTAGTGGTTTGGCGGGAGTATCCTCCTACAATGAGCAGTTCTTC
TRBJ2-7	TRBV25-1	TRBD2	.	CASMASGYYEQYF	TGTGCCAGCATGGCTAGCGGATACTACGAGCAGTACTTC
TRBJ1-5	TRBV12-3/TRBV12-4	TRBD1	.	CASSDRVRQPQHF	TGTGCCAGCAGTGACAGGGTAAGGCAGCCCCAGCATTTT
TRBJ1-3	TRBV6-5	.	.	CASRPTAGNTIYF	TGTGCCAGCAGGCCGACAGCCGGAAACACCATATATTTT
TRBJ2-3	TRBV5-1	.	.	CASSLILGRLTPSDTQYF	TGCGCCAGCAGCTTGATATTGGGCAGGCTAACCCCCTCGGATACGCAGTATTTT
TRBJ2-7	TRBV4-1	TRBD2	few	CASSQSTSGRRYEQYF	TGCGCCAGCAGCCAGTCGACTAGCGGGAGGCGTTACGAGCAGTACTTC
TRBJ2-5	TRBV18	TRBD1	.	CASSNTGGLETQYF	TGTGCCAGCTCAAATACAGGGGGCTTGGAGACCCAGTACTTC
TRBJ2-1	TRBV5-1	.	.	CASSLVSITYNEQFF	TGCGCCAGCAGCTTGGTTAGCATAACCTACAATGAGCAGTTCTTC
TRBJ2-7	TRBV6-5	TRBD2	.	CASTKHGGGHYEQYF	TGTGCCAGCACTAAACACGGGGGGGGCCACTACGAGCAGTACTTC
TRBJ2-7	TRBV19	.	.	CASSIKGGSYEQYF	TGTGCCAGTAGTATAAAAGGGGGCTCCTACGAGCAGTACTTC
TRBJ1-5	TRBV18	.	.	CASSPGHPNQPQHF	TGTGCCAGCTCACCGGGACACCCCAATCAGCCCCAGCATTTT
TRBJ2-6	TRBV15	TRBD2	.	CATSSTPWDGRRAIGANVLTF	TGTGCCACCAGCTCCACCCCGTGGGACGGGAGGAGGGCGATTGGGGCCAACGTCCTGACTTTC
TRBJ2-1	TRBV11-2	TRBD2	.	CASSVHGGEAYNEQFF	TGTGCCAGCAGCGTTCACGGGGGGGAGGCCTACAATGAGCAGTTCTTC
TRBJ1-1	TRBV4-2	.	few	CASSPFQGEAFF	TGTGCCAGCAGCCCTTTTCAGGGGGAAGCTTTCTTT
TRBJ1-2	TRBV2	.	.	CASSDPYRFVVYGYTF	TGTGCCAGCAGTGACCCATACAGGTTCGTGGTCTATGGCTACACCTTC
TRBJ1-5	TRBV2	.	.	CASKQFNQPQHF	TGTGCCAGCAAACAGTTCAATCAGCCCCAGCATTTT
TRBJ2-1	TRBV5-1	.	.	CASSLAKSGEQFF	TGCGCCAGCAGCTTGGCCAAGTCGGGTGAGCAGTTCTTC
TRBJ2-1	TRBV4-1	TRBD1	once	CASSQDQWTGEDEQFF	TGCGCCAGCAGCCAAGATCAATGGACAGGGGAGGATGAGCAGTTCTTC
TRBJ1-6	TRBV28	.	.	CASSTGSGPGNSPLHF	TGTGCCAGCAGTACCGGCTCAGGGCCGGGTAATTCACCCCTCCACTTT
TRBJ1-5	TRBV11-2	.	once	CASSLTIFEQPQHF	TGTGCCAGCAGCTTGACTATATTCGAACAGCCCCAGCATTTT
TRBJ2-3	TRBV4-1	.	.	CASSQDHREGLNAQYF	TGCGCCAGCAGCCAAGATCACCGGGAAGGACTAAACGCGCAGTATTTT
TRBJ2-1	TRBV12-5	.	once	CASGLRGWEQFF	TGTGCTAGTGGTTTGAGGGGATGGGAGCAGTTCTTC
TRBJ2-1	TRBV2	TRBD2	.	CASKAGPINSYNEQFF	TGTGCCAGCAAAGCGGGACCCATAAACTCCTACAATGAGCAGTTCTTC
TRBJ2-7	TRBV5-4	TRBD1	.	CASSSWPGQGYEQYF	TGTGCCAGCAGCTCTTGGCCGGGACAGGGATACGAGCAGTACTTC
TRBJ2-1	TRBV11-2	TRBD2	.	CASSLDVAGTNEQFF	TGTGCCAGCAGCTTAGATGTAGCGGGGACCAATGAGCAGTTCTTC
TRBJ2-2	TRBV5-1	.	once	CASSTLGGGVATGELFF	TGCGCCAGCAGCACTCTAGGGGGAGGGGTCGCCACCGGGGAGCTGTTTTTT
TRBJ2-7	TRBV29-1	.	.	CSVTRENEQYF	TGCAGCGTGACCCGGGAAAACGAGCAGTACTTC
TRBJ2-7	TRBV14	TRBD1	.	CASSQLGQGNEQYF	TGTGCCAGCAGCCAGTTGGGACAGGGGAACGAGCAGTACTTC
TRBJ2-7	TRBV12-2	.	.	CASRLGTTGGNEQYF	TGTGCAAGTCGCTTAGGGACGACAGGGGGCAACGAGCAGTACTTC